The TCR beta chain under discussion was sequenced for a study of Graves' ophthalmopathy and Graves' hyperthyroidism. Study-wide findings and caveats: In blood, most expanded thyroid clonotypes above 0.001 frequency were also detected. As the model predicted ophthalmopathy progression, it achieved a sensitivity of just over 70% and a specificity of 72.22%.

Trimming removed 4 bases from V and 11 bases from J, with 14 bases in between. The CDR3 contains 12 residues. For repertoire sequencing, the TCR beta CDR3 regions were amplified from RNA transcripts. The workflow started with a first-round RT-PCR run with HTBI primers and then moved on to a second-round multiplex PCR. Each CDR3 protein is one row after TCRdb ran MiXCR on the multiplex PCR reads. The sample carries over 450,000 distinct CDR3 sequences, around 14% recorded once. This clonotype was detected many times. As yet, its antigen is unknown. All donors with ophthalmopathy were recorded as having moderate-to-severe activity, CAS ≥3, NOSPECS ≥4 and a duration under 3 months. Researchers turned away patients with other autoimmune diseases, uncontrolled infections, pregnancy or lactation.

Source material: blood. The chain is built from TRBV12-3 or TRBV12-4 and TRBJ1-1, with D hard to call. The sequence was collected from a woman aged 25 to 45 with Graves' ophthalmopathy. As DNA, the CDR3 is TGTGCCAGCAGTTGGGAAGAGATAAACGCTTTCTTT. It specifies CASSWEEINAFF.